This section outlines one T cell receptor (beta chain) sequence together with its context. Its antigen is currently unknown. Sequencing was performed with immunoSEQ multiplex PCR; in TCRdb, only in-frame clones are kept and a portion is missing. The sample records some 90,000 clones, around 96% being singletons. Germline CDR1 reads MGHRA; CDR2 reads YSYEKL. CDR3 length: 20 residues. Trimming removed 0 bases at V and 1 base at J, with 21 bases between. The data were taken from a study of cytomegalovirus exposure and HLA in healthy donors. Study observations and caveats: Rare TCR sequences dominated, though some public TCRs recurred in many donors.

The study drew the donors from its approximately 130-subject validation cohort, separate from the approximately 700-subject first cohort. The origin of this receptor is a man aged 18 to 30 in good health and CMV-seronegative. This rearrangement joins TRBV4-1 to TRBJ2-2, with TRBD2 as a possible D gene (5 bases). Sequences were obtained from PBMCs. The CDR3 region has the DNA TGCGCCAGCAGCCAAGATCTATCGGGAAGAGGAACTAGGAACACCGGGGAGCTGTTTTTT. Protein product: CASSQDLSGRGTRNTGELFF.